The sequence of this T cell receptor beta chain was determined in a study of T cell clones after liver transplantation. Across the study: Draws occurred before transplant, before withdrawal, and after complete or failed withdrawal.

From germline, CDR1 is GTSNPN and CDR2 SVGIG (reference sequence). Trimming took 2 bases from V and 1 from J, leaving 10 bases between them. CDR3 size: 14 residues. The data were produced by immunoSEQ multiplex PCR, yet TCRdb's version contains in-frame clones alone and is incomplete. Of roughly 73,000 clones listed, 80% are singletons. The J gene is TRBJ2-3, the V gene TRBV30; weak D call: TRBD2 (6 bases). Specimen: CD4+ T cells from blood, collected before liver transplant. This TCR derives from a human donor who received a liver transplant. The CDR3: CAWSSGLGTDTQYF. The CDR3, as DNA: TGTGCCTGGAGTTCGGGACTCGGCACAGATACGCAGTATTTT.